A selection of T cell receptor beta chains follows, all from one sample in a study of early T cells in non-severe SARS-CoV-2 infection. TCRdb ran MiXCR on the 5' RACE reads and lists one entry per CDR3 protein. The data contain around 100,000 distinct CDR3 sequences, around 13% of them singletons. Sequences were obtained from whole blood. The receptors here all came from an adult who was a healthcare worker with PCR-confirmed SARS-CoV-2 infection or an uninfected control (not recorded which). Each CDR3 is given with its conserved first and last residue. A D gene is named only where the DNA matches it firmly. A row's size may be missing; if present it is once, few, many or a size class.

d_call j_call v_call clone_size cdr3_aa cdr3_nt
- TRBJ2-1 TRBV27 many CASRGSGRVEQFF TGTGCCAGCAGGGGGTCCGGTAGGGTTGAGCAGTTCTTC
- TRBJ1-1 TRBV20-1 few CSADILQRQPEAFF TGCAGTGCCGATATACTACAGAGACAGCCCGAAGCTTTCTTT
- TRBJ2-7 TRBV20-1 - CSARPYRDRTGRYYEQYF TGCAGTGCTAGACCATACCGGGACAGGACCGGGAGGTACTACGAGCAGTACTTC
TRBD2 TRBJ2-1 TRBV9 many CASSPGLASDEQFF TGTGCCAGCAGCCCGGGACTAGCTTCGGATGAGCAGTTCTTC
- TRBJ2-7 TRBV4-3 - CASSQEVRSEQYF TGCGCCAGCAGCCAAGAGGTCCGTAGCGAGCAGTACTTC
- TRBJ1-4 TRBV6-6 few CASSYVGRGLGSNEKLFF TGTGCCAGCAGTTACGTGGGACGGGGACTAGGGTCTAATGAAAAACTGTTTTTT
- TRBJ1-1 TRBV2 - CASSEVSGGGAFF TGTGCCAGCAGTGAAGTTTCGGGCGGGGGCGCTTTCTTT
- TRBJ2-1 TRBV29-1 - CSVRGASTNEQFF TGCAGCGTCCGAGGGGCCAGTACCAATGAGCAGTTCTTC
- TRBJ1-4 TRBV7-2 many CASSLAGRVLNEKLFF TGTGCCAGCAGCTTAGCGGGCAGGGTACTTAATGAAAAACTGTTTTTT
- TRBJ1-1 TRBV29-1 - CSVGGARSGTEAFF TGCAGCGTTGGAGGGGCGCGAAGTGGGACTGAAGCTTTCTTT
- TRBJ2-3 TRBV7-9 few CASSEGPYPSTDTQYF TGTGCCAGCAGCGAGGGACCTTACCCTAGCACAGATACGCAGTATTTT
TRBD2 TRBJ2-2 TRBV7-3 - CASSSQRLTSGNTGELFF TGTGCCAGCAGCTCCCAAAGACTGACTAGCGGAAACACCGGGGAGCTGTTTTTT
- TRBJ1-2 TRBV20-1 many CSAPGRLFYGYTF TGCAGTGCGCCTGGGCGCCTTTTCTATGGCTACACCTTC
- TRBJ2-3 TRBV20-1 - CSAGIRGLHTDTQYF TGCAGTGCTGGGATCCGGGGACTCCACACAGATACGCAGTATTTT
TRBD2 TRBJ2-1 TRBV15 many CATRGEPADEQFF TGTGCCACCCGGGGGGAGCCCGCTGATGAGCAGTTCTTC
- TRBJ1-6 TRBV27 - CASSQVWERNSPLHF TGTGCCAGCAGTCAGGTTTGGGAGCGGAATTCACCCCTCCACTTT
- TRBJ1-3 TRBV2 - CASSATGSSGNTIYF TGTGCCAGCAGCGCCACAGGGAGCTCTGGAAACACCATATATTTT
- TRBJ2-2 TRBV28 - CASYSTGQNTGELFF TGTGCCAGCTATTCCACGGGACAGAACACCGGGGAGCTGTTTTTT
- TRBJ2-1 TRBV28 many CASSLRPLGHEQFF TGTGCCAGCAGTTTAAGGCCCCTGGGGCATGAGCAGTTCTTC
- TRBJ2-4 TRBV20-1 - CSASEGGNIQYF TGCAGTGCTAGCGAAGGGGGGAACATTCAGTACTTC
- TRBJ2-1 TRBV29-1 - CSVVDYNEQFF TGCAGCGTTGTAGATTACAATGAGCAGTTCTTC
- TRBJ1-2 TRBV5-6 many CASSLQQGFYGYTF TGTGCCAGCAGCTTACAACAGGGATTCTATGGCTACACCTTC
- TRBJ2-5 TRBV20-1 - CSASPGSILKETQYF TGCAGTGCTAGCCCGGGATCTATCCTTAAAGAGACCCAGTACTTC
TRBD2 TRBJ2-1 TRBV11-2 - CASSFLWTSGRNEQFF TGTGCCAGCAGCTTCCTTTGGACTAGCGGGAGGAATGAGCAGTTCTTC
- TRBJ1-5 TRBV2 many CASSGGNQPQHF TGTGCCAGCAGTGGAGGGAATCAGCCCCAGCATTTT
- TRBJ2-7 TRBV30 many CAWSWKTFEQYF TGTGCCTGGAGTTGGAAGACTTTCGAGCAGTACTTC
TRBD2 TRBJ2-1 TRBV19 few CASRTSGSYNEQFF TGTGCCAGTAGAACTAGCGGCTCCTACAATGAGCAGTTCTTC
TRBD2 TRBJ2-1 TRBV25-1 many CASSDDSGAWNEQFF TGTGCCAGCAGTGATGATAGCGGGGCCTGGAATGAGCAGTTCTTC
TRBD2 TRBJ2-3 TRBV5-6 medium-sized CASSLFGTSGSADTQYF TGTGCCAGCAGCTTGTTCGGGACTAGCGGGAGTGCAGATACGCAGTATTTT
TRBD2 TRBJ2-5 TRBV20-1 many CSAAGTSGRETQYF TGCAGTGCTGCCGGGACTAGCGGGAGGGAGACCCAGTACTTC
- TRBJ1-1 TRBV7-7 - CASSLAENTEAFF TGTGCCAGCAGCTTGGCAGAAAACACTGAAGCTTTCTTT
- TRBJ2-3 TRBV27 - CASYTVGRRGTDTQYF TGTGCCAGCTATACGGTAGGGCGAAGGGGCACAGATACGCAGTATTTT
TRBD2 TRBJ2-3 TRBV5-4 - CASSSDLADFTDTQYF TGTGCCAGCAGCTCTGACCTAGCGGATTTCACAGATACGCAGTATTTT
TRBD1 TRBJ1-1 TRBV30 many CAGWDRGQTEAFF TGTGCTGGATGGGACAGGGGGCAAACTGAAGCTTTCTTT
TRBD2 TRBJ2-3 TRBV6-6 - CASSYSGAGGTDTQYF TGTGCCAGCAGTTACTCCGGGGCGGGGGGCACAGATACGCAGTATTTT
- TRBJ2-4 TRBV4-1 many CASSQDRPEANIQYF TGCGCCAGCAGCCAAGATCGGCCCGAGGCCAACATTCAGTACTTC
- TRBJ2-2 TRBV6-4 many CASSHGGSTGELFF TGTGCCAGCAGTCACGGCGGCTCCACCGGGGAGCTGTTTTTT
TRBD2 TRBJ2-2 TRBV12-3/TRBV12-4 few CASSLALAGSTGELFF TGTGCCAGCAGCCTAGCACTAGCGGGATCCACCGGGGAGCTGTTTTTT
TRBD2 TRBJ2-3 TRBV6-1 few CASRLADTVDTQYF TGTGCCAGCCGACTAGCGGATACAGTAGATACGCAGTATTTT
TRBD2 TRBJ2-1 TRBV12-3/TRBV12-4 few CASSLHGLAGGNEQFF TGTGCCAGCAGCCTACACGGACTAGCGGGAGGCAATGAGCAGTTCTTC
TRBD1 TRBJ1-5 TRBV18 many CASSPWTGDSNQPQHF TGTGCCAGCTCACCCTGGACAGGGGATAGCAATCAGCCCCAGCATTTT
- TRBJ2-7 TRBV12-3/TRBV12-4 many CASSAGNREALYEQYF TGTGCCAGCAGTGCCGGTAACAGGGAGGCCCTATACGAGCAGTACTTC
- TRBJ1-2 TRBV19 few CASSIQGNYGYTF TGTGCCAGTAGTATTCAGGGGAACTATGGCTACACCTTC
TRBD2 TRBJ2-3 TRBV20-1 - CSAFSGTSTDTQYF TGCAGTGCCTTTAGCGGGACTAGCACAGATACGCAGTATTTT
- TRBJ2-2 TRBV7-2 few CASSPLAVNTGELFF TGTGCCAGCAGCCCGCTGGCGGTAAACACCGGGGAGCTGTTTTTT
- TRBJ2-3 TRBV4-2 few CASSQEPGATTDTQYF TGTGCCAGCAGCCAAGAACCGGGAGCGACCACAGATACGCAGTATTTT
- TRBJ1-1 TRBV14 few CASSQEGNTEAFF TGTGCCAGCAGCCAAGAGGGGAACACTGAAGCTTTCTTT
- TRBJ2-1 TRBV19 - CASSIGGTYSYNEQFF TGTGCCAGTAGTATCGGCGGGACCTACTCCTACAATGAGCAGTTCTTC
- TRBJ2-3 TRBV28 few CASMMGHRTDTQYF TGTGCCAGCATGATGGGACACCGCACAGATACGCAGTATTTT
- TRBJ2-3 TRBV20-1 - CSASSRSTDTQYF TGCAGTGCTAGTTCCCGGAGCACAGATACGCAGTATTTT
TRBD2 TRBJ2-1 TRBV7-2 few CASSFSGSPFNEQFF TGTGCCAGCAGCTTTAGCGGGAGCCCCTTCAATGAGCAGTTCTTC
- TRBJ2-1 TRBV3-1 - CASSLMSGNEQFF TGTGCCAGCAGCCTCATGAGCGGGAATGAGCAGTTCTTC
TRBD1 TRBJ1-6 TRBV6-5 - CASSYSTGEDSPLHF TGTGCCAGCAGTTACTCGACAGGGGAGGATTCACCCCTCCACTTT
TRBD2 TRBJ2-1 TRBV7-2 - CASSLGIGAGSLYNEQFF TGTGCCAGCAGCTTAGGGATCGGAGCGGGAAGTCTCTACAATGAGCAGTTCTTC
- TRBJ1-5 TRBV20-1 many CSATNRPDQPQHF TGCAGTGCTACCAACCGACCGGATCAGCCCCAGCATTTT
TRBD2 TRBJ2-7 TRBV6-1 - CASSEAGGPYEQYF TGTGCCAGCAGTGAAGCGGGAGGGCCGTACGAGCAGTACTTC
- TRBJ2-1 TRBV24-1 - CTTSSVAKYNEQFF TGTACCACCAGTTCGGTTGCGAAGTACAATGAGCAGTTCTTC
TRBD1 TRBJ2-5 TRBV5-4 few CASSTTGTAQETQYF TGTGCCAGCAGCACCACCGGGACAGCCCAAGAGACCCAGTACTTC